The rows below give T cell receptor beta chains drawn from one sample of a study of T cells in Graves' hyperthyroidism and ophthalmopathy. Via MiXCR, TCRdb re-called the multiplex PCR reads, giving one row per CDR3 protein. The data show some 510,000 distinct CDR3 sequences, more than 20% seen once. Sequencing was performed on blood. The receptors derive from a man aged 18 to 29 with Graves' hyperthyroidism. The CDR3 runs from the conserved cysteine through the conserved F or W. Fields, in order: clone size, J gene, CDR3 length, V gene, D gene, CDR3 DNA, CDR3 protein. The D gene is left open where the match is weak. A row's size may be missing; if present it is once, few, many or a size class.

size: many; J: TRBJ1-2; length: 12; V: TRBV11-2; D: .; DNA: TGTGCCAGCAGCACCACTCGAGGAGGCTACACCTTC; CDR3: CASSTTRGGYTF
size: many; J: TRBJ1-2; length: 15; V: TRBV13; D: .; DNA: TGTGCCAGCAGGTTATTCCAATCGACAGGATATGGCTACACCTTC; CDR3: CASRLFQSTGYGYTF
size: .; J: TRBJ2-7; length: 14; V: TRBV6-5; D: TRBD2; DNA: TGTGCCAGCAGTTCTAGCGGGTTACACTACGAGCAGTACTTC; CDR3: CASSSSGLHYEQYF
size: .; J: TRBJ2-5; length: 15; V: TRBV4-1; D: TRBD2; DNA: TGCGCCAGCAGCCAAGAGCGGGGGGCCCAAGAGACCAAGTACTTC; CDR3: CASSQERGAQETKYF
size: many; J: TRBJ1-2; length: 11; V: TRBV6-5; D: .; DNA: TGTGCCAGCAGTAACAGAGGTGGCTACACCTTC; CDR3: CASSNRGGYTF
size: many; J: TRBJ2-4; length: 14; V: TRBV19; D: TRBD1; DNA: TGTGCCAGTAGTAGGGACAGGGGTAAGAACATTCAGTACTTC; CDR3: CASSRDRGKNIQYF
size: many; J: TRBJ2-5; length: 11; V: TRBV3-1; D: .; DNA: TGTGCCAGCAGCCAAGTGGAGACCCAGTACTTC; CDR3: CASSQVETQYF
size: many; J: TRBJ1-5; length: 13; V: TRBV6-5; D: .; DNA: TGTGCCAGCAGATACGGGGACGGGGGGCCCCAGCATTTT; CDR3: CASRYGDGGPQHF
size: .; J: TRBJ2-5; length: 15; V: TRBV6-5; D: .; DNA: TGTGCCAGCAGTTACCTGGCAGGACAACAAGAGACCCAGTACTTC; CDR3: CASSYLAGQQETQYF
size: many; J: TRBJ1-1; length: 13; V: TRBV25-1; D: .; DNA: TGTGCCAGCAAAAGAAATGGGAACACTGAAGCTTTCTTT; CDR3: CASKRNGNTEAFF
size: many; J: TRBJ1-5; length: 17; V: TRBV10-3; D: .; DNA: TGTGCCATCAGGGACGAGCAGGGACCGGGATTTTATCAGCCCCAGCATTTT; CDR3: CAIRDEQGPGFYQPQHF
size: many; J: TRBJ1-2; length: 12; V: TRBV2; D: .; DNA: TGTGCCAGCAGCGGTCCGGAGTATGGCTACACCTTC; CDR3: CASSGPEYGYTF
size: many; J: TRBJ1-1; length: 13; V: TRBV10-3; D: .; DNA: TGTGCCATCAGAGATTCTATGAACACTGAAGCTTTCTTT; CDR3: CAIRDSMNTEAFF
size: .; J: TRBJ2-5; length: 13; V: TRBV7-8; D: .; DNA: TGTGCCAGCAGCTTACCCTGGCAAGAGACCCAGTACTTC; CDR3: CASSLPWQETQYF
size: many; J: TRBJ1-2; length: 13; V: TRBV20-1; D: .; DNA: TGCAGTGCTAGACCTGAGGGAGACTATGGCTACACCTTC; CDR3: CSARPEGDYGYTF
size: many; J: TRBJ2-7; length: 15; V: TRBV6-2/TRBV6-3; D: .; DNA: TGTGCCAGCAGTAACCGGGACAATCCTAGCGACGAGCAGTACTTC; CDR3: CASSNRDNPSDEQYF
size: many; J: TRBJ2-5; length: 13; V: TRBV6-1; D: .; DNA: TGTGCCAGCAGTGAATCAGGGGCCCGTACCCAGTACTTC; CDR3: CASSESGARTQYF
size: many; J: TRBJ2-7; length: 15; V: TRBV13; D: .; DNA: TGTGCCAGCAGCGGATGGGGCAGGGGAGTCTACGAGCAGTACTTC; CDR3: CASSGWGRGVYEQYF
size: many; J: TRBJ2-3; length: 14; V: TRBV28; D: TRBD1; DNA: TGTGCCAGCAGTCCAGGGGGCGTTTCAGATACGCAGTATTTT; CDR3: CASSPGGVSDTQYF
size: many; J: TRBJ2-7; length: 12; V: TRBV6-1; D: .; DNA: TGTGCCACCCTGACCGCACCCTACGAGCAGTACTTC; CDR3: CATLTAPYEQYF
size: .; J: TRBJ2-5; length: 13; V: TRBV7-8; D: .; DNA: TGTGCCAGCAGCGGGACTCCTAAAGAGACCCAGTACTTC; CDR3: CASSGTPKETQYF
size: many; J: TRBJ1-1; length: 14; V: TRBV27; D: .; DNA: TGTGCCAGCAGCCCCCAGAGGCCCGGGGCTGAAGCTTTCTTT; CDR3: CASSPQRPGAEAFF
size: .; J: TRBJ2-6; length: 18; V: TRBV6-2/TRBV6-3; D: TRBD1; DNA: TGTGCCAGCAGTTCGCCGGGGACAGGGGGTTATGGGGCCAACGTCCTGACTTTC; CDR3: CASSSPGTGGYGANVLTF
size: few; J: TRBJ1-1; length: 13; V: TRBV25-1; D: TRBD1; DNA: TGTGCCAGCAAAAGACAGGGGAGGTCTGAAGCTTTCTTT; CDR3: CASKRQGRSEAFF
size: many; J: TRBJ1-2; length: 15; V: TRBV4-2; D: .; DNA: TGTGCCAGCAGCCATCCTGAGGGGGGCGTGGGTGGCTACACCTTC; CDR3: CASSHPEGGVGGYTF
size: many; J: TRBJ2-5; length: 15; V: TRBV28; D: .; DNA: TGTGCCAGCACTTATGCCGGGAGCCCGGCGGAGACCCAGTACTTC; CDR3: CASTYAGSPAETQYF
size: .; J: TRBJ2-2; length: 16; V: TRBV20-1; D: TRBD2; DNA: TGCAGTGCTGACGGACTAGCGGGAGGAAACACCGGGGAGCTGTTTTTT; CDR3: CSADGLAGGNTGELFF
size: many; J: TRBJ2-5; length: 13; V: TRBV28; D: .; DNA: TGTGCCAGCAGTTTAGGGCTAGAAGAGACCCAGTACTTC; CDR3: CASSLGLEETQYF
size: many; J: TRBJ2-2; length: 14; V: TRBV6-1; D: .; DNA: TGTGCCAGCAGTGAACAGGGGAACACCGGGGAGCTGTTTTTT; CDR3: CASSEQGNTGELFF
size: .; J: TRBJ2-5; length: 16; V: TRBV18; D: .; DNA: TGTGCCAGCTCACCATACGAGACAGCCCCAGGGGAGACCCAGTACTTC; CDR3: CASSPYETAPGETQYF
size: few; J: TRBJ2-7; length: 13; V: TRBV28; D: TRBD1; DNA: TGTGCCAGCAGTTACAGGGGGTTGAACGAGCAGTACTTC; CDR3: CASSYRGLNEQYF
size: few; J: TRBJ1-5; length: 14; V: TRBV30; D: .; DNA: TGTGCCTGGAGCGCCGGGGTTCGGGGTCAGCCCCAGCATTTT; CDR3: CAWSAGVRGQPQHF
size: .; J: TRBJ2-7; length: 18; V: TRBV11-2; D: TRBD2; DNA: TGTGCCAGCAGCCACGCCGGGACTAGCGGGAGAGGACGGCTCGAGCAGTACTTC; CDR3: CASSHAGTSGRGRLEQYF
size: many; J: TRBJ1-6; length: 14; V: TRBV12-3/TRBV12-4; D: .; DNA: TGTGCCAGCAGTTTTGCAGGGTGGGATTCACCCCTCCACTTT; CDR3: CASSFAGWDSPLHF
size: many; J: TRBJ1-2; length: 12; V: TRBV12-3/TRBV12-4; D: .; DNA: TGTGCCAGCAGTTCCCGGCACTATGGCTACACCTTC; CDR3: CASSSRHYGYTF
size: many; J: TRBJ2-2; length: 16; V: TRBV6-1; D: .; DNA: TGTGCCAGCAGCGACATTTATGGCAGGGACACCGGGGAGCTGTTTTTT; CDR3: CASSDIYGRDTGELFF
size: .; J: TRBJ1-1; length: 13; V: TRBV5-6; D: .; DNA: TGTGCCAGCAGCCTGGGAGCCGGCTTTGAAGCTTTCTTT; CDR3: CASSLGAGFEAFF
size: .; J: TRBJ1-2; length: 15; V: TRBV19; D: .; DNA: TGTGCCAGTAGTATGTCAATTGGAAATAACTACGGCTACACCTTC; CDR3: CASSMSIGNNYGYTF
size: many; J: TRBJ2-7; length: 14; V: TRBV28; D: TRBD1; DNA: TGTGCCAGCACGCCAGGAGACAGGGATTACGAGCAGTACTTC; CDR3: CASTPGDRDYEQYF
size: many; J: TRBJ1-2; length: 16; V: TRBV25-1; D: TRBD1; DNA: TGTGCCAGCAGTGAATATCCGACAGGGGGCGGAGGTGGCTACACCTTC; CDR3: CASSEYPTGGGGGYTF
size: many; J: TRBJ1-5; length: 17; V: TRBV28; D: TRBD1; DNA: TGTGCCAGCAGTTTATGGGCCGGGACAGGGGGCTCTCAGCCCCAGCATTTT; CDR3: CASSLWAGTGGSQPQHF
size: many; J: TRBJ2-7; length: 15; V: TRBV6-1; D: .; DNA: TGTGCCAGCAGTGAAGGAGGGCCCGTTACCTACGAGCAGTACTTC; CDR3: CASSEGGPVTYEQYF
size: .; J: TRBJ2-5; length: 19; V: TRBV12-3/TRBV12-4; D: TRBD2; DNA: TGTGCCAGCAGTTTAGAAAGGGGACTAGCGGGAGAAGAGGCCGAGACCCAGTACTTC; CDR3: CASSLERGLAGEEAETQYF
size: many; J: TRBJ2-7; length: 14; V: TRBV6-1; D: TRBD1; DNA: TGTGCCAGCAGAGCCTGGACAGGGACCTACGAGCAGTACTTC; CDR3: CASRAWTGTYEQYF
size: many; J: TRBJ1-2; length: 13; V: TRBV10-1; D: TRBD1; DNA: TGCGCCAGCACCGCGGACAGGGCCCATGGCTACACCTTC; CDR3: CASTADRAHGYTF
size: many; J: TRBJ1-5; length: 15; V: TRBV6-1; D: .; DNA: TGTGCCAGCAGTGAATCTATGGGCAGCAATCAGCCCCAGCATTTT; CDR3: CASSESMGSNQPQHF
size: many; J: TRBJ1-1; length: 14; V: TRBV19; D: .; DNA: TGTGCCAGTAGTATAGTCGGCGGTGGCACTGAAGCTTTCTTT; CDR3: CASSIVGGGTEAFF
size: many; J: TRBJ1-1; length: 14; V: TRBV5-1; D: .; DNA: TGCGCCAGCAGCTTGGAAGGAGGGGTCACTGAAGCTTTCTTT; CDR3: CASSLEGGVTEAFF
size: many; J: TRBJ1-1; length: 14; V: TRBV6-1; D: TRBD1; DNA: TGTGCCAGCACCTACAGGGGAATGAACACTGAAGCTTTCTTT; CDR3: CASTYRGMNTEAFF
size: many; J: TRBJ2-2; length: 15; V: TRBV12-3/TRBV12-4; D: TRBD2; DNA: TGTGCCAGCACCCTGACTAGCGGTAACACCGGGGAGCTGTTTTTT; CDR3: CASTLTSGNTGELFF
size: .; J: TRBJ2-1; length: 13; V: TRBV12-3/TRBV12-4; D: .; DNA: TGTGCCAGCAGTCTTTCAAACTACAATGAGCAGTTCTTC; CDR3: CASSLSNYNEQFF
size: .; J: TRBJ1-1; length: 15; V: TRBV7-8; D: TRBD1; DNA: TGTGCCAGCAGCCGAAGGACAGGGTGGAACACTGAAGCTTTCTTT; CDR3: CASSRRTGWNTEAFF